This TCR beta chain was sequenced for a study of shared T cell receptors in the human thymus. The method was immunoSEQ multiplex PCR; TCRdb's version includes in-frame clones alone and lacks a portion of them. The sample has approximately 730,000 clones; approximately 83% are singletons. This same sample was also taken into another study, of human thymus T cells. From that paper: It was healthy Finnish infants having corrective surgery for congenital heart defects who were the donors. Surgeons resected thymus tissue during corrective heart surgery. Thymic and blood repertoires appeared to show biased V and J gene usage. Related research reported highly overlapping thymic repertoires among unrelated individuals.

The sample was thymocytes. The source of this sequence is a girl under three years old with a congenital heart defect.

The CDR3 spells CASTPTGDGNTIYF. The CDR3 bases are TGTGCCAGCACCCCTACAGGGGACGGAAACACCATATATTTT. The rearrangement joins TRBV28 to TRBJ1-3; TRBD1 aligns across 7 bases. V was clipped by 7 bases and J by 4 bases; unmatched bases: 7. Per the germline V gene, CDR1 is MDHEN and CDR2 is SYDVKM. The length of the CDR3 is 14 residues.